This is a list of T cell receptor beta chains from one sample in a study of CD8 T cells in Susac syndrome. TCRdb re-called the immunoSEQ multiplex PCR reads through MiXCR, storing one row per CDR3 protein. The table records over 150,000 distinct CDR3 sequences, about 95% of them present only once. Sequencing used CD4+ T cells from PBMCs. All receptors derive from a human donor with Susac syndrome. Each CDR3 is given with its conserved first and last residue. The D gene is left open where the match is weak. Part of the rows lack a size; the others show once, few, many or a class for expanded clones.

cdr3_aa cdr3_nt v_call d_call j_call clone_size
CASSLAPTYQDLQHF TGTGCCAGCAGCTTAGCCCCAACGTACCAGGATCTTCAGCATTTT TRBV7-2 . TRBJ1-5 .
CASSQEGGLHF TGTGCCAGCAGCCAAGAAGGGGGACTACACTTT TRBV3-1 . TRBJ1-4 .
CASSSVNGPYGYTF TGTGCCAGCAGCTCTGTTAACGGTCCCTATGGCTACACCTTC TRBV7-2 . TRBJ1-2 .
CASSPPSRGLDTEAFF TGTGCCAGCTCACCACCATCCAGGGGGCTGGACACTGAAGCTTTCTTT TRBV18 TRBD1 TRBJ1-1 .
CSARPGGVYGYTF TGCAGTGCTAGACCAGGGGGGGTCTATGGCTACACCTTC TRBV20-1 TRBD1 TRBJ1-2 .
CASSPGTGSHSYEQYF TGTGCCAGCAGCCCTGGGACAGGGAGCCACTCCTACGAGCAGTACTTC TRBV7-9 TRBD1 TRBJ2-7 once
CAWTSGITYNEQFF TGTGCCTGGACTAGCGGGATCACCTACAATGAGCAGTTCTTC TRBV30 TRBD2 TRBJ2-1 .
CASTPSSTGELFF TGTGCCAGCACCCCCTCAAGCACCGGGGAGCTGTTTTTT TRBV6-2/TRBV6-3 . TRBJ2-2 .
CASSWGAGEQYF TGTGCCAGCAGCTGGGGGGCAGGGGAGCAGTACTTC TRBV7-2 . TRBJ2-7 .
CASTTQRQGAEAFF TGTGCCAGCACCACCCAGAGACAGGGGGCTGAAGCTTTCTTT TRBV7-9 TRBD1 TRBJ1-1 .
CASSSGQGSSAKNIQYF TGCGCCAGCAGCTCGGGACAGGGATCTTCAGCCAAAAACATTCAGTACTTC TRBV5-1 TRBD1 TRBJ2-4 .
CASRSEAKNIQYF TGTGCCAGCAGGAGCGAAGCCAAAAACATTCAGTACTTC TRBV25-1 . TRBJ2-4 .
CASSRYLVGTNEQFF TGTGCCAGTAGTCGATATCTAGTCGGGACGAATGAGCAGTTCTTC TRBV19 . TRBJ2-1 .
CASSLGRGGGQETQYF TGTGCCAGCAGCTTAGGGCGGGGGGGCGGCCAAGAGACCCAGTACTTC TRBV7-2 TRBD2 TRBJ2-5 .
CASSRQGDVEQFF TGTGCCAGCAGCAGGCAAGGGGATGTTGAGCAGTTCTTC TRBV11-2 . TRBJ2-1 .
CASSQNLRDTEAFF TGTGCCAGCAGCCAAAATCTCAGGGACACTGAAGCTTTCTTT TRBV14 . TRBJ1-1 .
CASSQGTSTQFF TGTGCCAGCAGCCAAGGGACTAGCACGCAGTTCTTC TRBV3-1 TRBD2 TRBJ2-1 .
CASSESAVGTEAFF TGTGCCAGCAGCGAATCGGCTGTGGGCACTGAAGCTTTCTTT TRBV7-2 . TRBJ1-1 .
CASSLYGQRGFMEAFF TGTGCCAGCAGTTTATACGGACAGAGGGGATTTATGGAAGCTTTCTTT TRBV28 . TRBJ1-1 .
CASSQGTGTEAFF TGTGCCAGCAGCCAGGGGACAGGGACTGAAGCTTTCTTT TRBV3-1 TRBD1 TRBJ1-1 .
CAWGLGGSYGYTF TGTGCCTGGGGACTGGGGGGTAGCTATGGCTACACCTTC TRBV30 . TRBJ1-2 .
CSARDHPTETQYF TGCAGTGCTAGGGACCACCCTACCGAGACCCAGTACTTC TRBV20-1 . TRBJ2-5 .
CASSQRSITGANVLTF TGTGCCAGCAGTCAACGGAGTATCACTGGGGCCAACGTCCTGACTTTC TRBV6-2/TRBV6-3 . TRBJ2-6 .
CASSQARLVNNEQFF TGCGCCAGCAGCCAAGCGAGACTAGTAAACAATGAGCAGTTCTTC TRBV4-3 . TRBJ2-1 .
CASSYSPTTDEQYF TGTGCCAGCAGTTATAGTCCCACCACCGACGAGCAGTACTTC TRBV7-9 . TRBJ2-7 .
CASSSDYYEQYF TGTGCCAGCAGTTCCGATTACTACGAGCAGTACTTC TRBV6-2/TRBV6-3 . TRBJ2-7 .
CASEDRQFETQYF TGTGCCAGTGAGGACAGACAATTCGAGACCCAGTACTTC TRBV19 . TRBJ2-5 once
CASSSPLLAGEPGELFF TGTGCCAGCAGCTCCCCACTTCTAGCGGGGGAACCTGGGGAGCTGTTTTTT TRBV5-4 TRBD2 TRBJ2-2 .
CASSQVRDRSAFF TGTGCCAGCAGCCAAGTAAGGGACAGATCAGCTTTCTTT TRBV14 TRBD1 TRBJ1-1 .
CASSLFPGQGIYEQFF TGTGCCAGCAGTTTGTTCCCGGGACAGGGAATCTATGAGCAGTTCTTC TRBV27 TRBD1 TRBJ2-1 .
CASSFWTGGENEQFF TGTGCCAGCAGTTTCTGGACAGGGGGCGAGAATGAGCAGTTCTTC TRBV28 TRBD1 TRBJ2-1 .
CASSVGALLRTDTQYF TGTGCCAGCAGCGTAGGGGCACTCCTCCGAACAGATACGCAGTATTTT TRBV9 . TRBJ2-3 .
CAWSQNPGSYNEQFF TGTGCCTGGAGCCAAAACCCAGGCTCCTACAATGAGCAGTTCTTC TRBV30 . TRBJ2-1 .
CASRPGQGAAFF TGTGCCAGCAGACCCGGACAGGGAGCAGCTTTCTTT TRBV12-3/TRBV12-4 TRBD1 TRBJ1-1 .
CASSFRELEPQHF TGTGCCAGCAGTTTTAGGGAATTGGAGCCCCAGCATTTT TRBV12-3/TRBV12-4 . TRBJ1-5 .
CSATGTSGMEGETQYF TGCAGTGCTACCGGGACTAGCGGGATGGAGGGGGAGACCCAGTACTTC TRBV20-1 TRBD2 TRBJ2-5 .
CASRDLAGGDNEQFF TGTGCCAGCAGAGACCTAGCGGGGGGTGACAATGAGCAGTTCTTC TRBV2 TRBD2 TRBJ2-1 .
CASSLPGTGRDEQFF TGTGCCAGCAGCCTTCCCGGGACAGGGAGAGATGAGCAGTTCTTC TRBV13 TRBD1 TRBJ2-1 once
CASSPGLSSYEQYF TGTGCCAGCTCACCCGGTCTAAGCTCCTACGAGCAGTACTTC TRBV18 . TRBJ2-7 .
CASSLQQGRVNTEAFF TGTGCCAGCAGCTTACAACAGGGTCGAGTGAACACTGAAGCTTTCTTT TRBV7-3 . TRBJ1-1 .
CATSRDSYEQYF TGTGCCACCAGCAGAGACAGCTACGAGCAGTACTTC TRBV15 . TRBJ2-7 .
CASSQETGRGGDEQFF TGCGCCAGCAGCCAAGAGACAGGGAGAGGTGGCGATGAGCAGTTCTTC TRBV4-3 TRBD1 TRBJ2-1 .
CASRQIPNTGELFF TGTGCCAGTAGGCAAATCCCGAACACCGGGGAGCTGTTTTTT TRBV19 . TRBJ2-2 once
CASSLRQGRGTQYF TGTGCCAGCAGTCTAAGACAGGGGAGGGGGACCCAGTACTTC TRBV12-3/TRBV12-4 . TRBJ2-5 .
CASSLGSGTGQETQYF TGTGCCAGCAGCTTGGGATCCGGGACAGGCCAAGAGACCCAGTACTTC TRBV7-2 TRBD1 TRBJ2-5 .
CASSLVFAEAFF TGTGCCAGCAGCTTGGTCTTTGCTGAAGCTTTCTTT TRBV7-9 . TRBJ1-1 .
CASSPPVADTQYF TGTGCCAGCTCACCACCGGTGGCAGATACGCAGTATTTT TRBV18 . TRBJ2-3 once
CASSYTTGDDTEAFF TGTGCCAGCAGTTACACCACAGGGGATGACACTGAAGCTTTCTTT TRBV6-5 TRBD1 TRBJ1-1 .
CASSSGQLNTEAFF TGCGCCAGCAGCTCGGGACAGTTGAACACTGAAGCTTTCTTT TRBV5-1 TRBD1 TRBJ1-1 .
CASSPPGQQGNEQFF TGTGCCAGCAGTCCACCGGGACAACAAGGCAATGAGCAGTTCTTC TRBV28 . TRBJ2-1 once
CASSQNRDQPQHF TGTGCCAGCAGCCAGAACCGGGATCAGCCCCAGCATTTT TRBV5-6 . TRBJ1-5 .